The rows below give T cell receptor beta chains drawn from one sample of a study of T cells after yellow fever vaccination. TCRdb independently ran MiXCR on the 5' RACE reads; one entry per CDR3 protein. The sample consists of about 350,000 distinct CDR3 sequences, roughly 8.4% of them appearing once. The specimen comprised PBMCs, sampled 45 days after the first yellow fever vaccination. These receptors were taken from a man younger than 35 who received the YFV17D yellow fever vaccine. Each CDR3 is given with its conserved first and last residue. The D gene is left open where the match is weak. Size tells how often a clone was seen (once, few, many) or the class of an expanded clone, and some rows leave it out.

v_gene,abundance,len,j_gene,d_gene,CDR3nt,CDR3aa
TRBV5-1,-,16,TRBJ1-4,TRBD1,TGCGCCAGCAGCTTGACCGGACAGGGGGCTAATGAAAAACTGTTTTTT,CASSLTGQGANEKLFF
TRBV7-2,-,15,TRBJ1-5,-,TGTGCCAGCAGCTTTTGGCAGGGGATTGGGCAGCCCCAGCATTTT,CASSFWQGIGQPQHF
TRBV6-1,-,17,TRBJ1-5,TRBD1,TGTGCCAGCAGGGCCTCAAGGACAGGGGGGTACAATCAGCCCCAGCATTTT,CASRASRTGGYNQPQHF
TRBV7-8,-,17,TRBJ1-4,-,TGTGCCAGCAGCTTTATGGAGAGGGGGGGAACTAATGAAAAACTGTTTTTT,CASSFMERGGTNEKLFF
TRBV7-2,many,15,TRBJ2-3,TRBD1,TGTGCCAGCAGCTTCGGACAGGGCGGCACAGATACGCAGTATTTT,CASSFGQGGTDTQYF
TRBV20-1,-,14,TRBJ2-3,-,TGCAGTGCTAGAAGGCAGGGCAACACAGATACGCAGTATTTT,CSARRQGNTDTQYF
TRBV7-2,-,14,TRBJ1-2,-,TGTGCCAGCAGCTTAAGACGACAGGTCTATGGCTACACCTTC,CASSLRRQVYGYTF
TRBV5-1,-,15,TRBJ1-5,-,TGCGCCAGCAGCTTGGAGTCGGGTTCAGGTCAGCCCCAGCATTTT,CASSLESGSGQPQHF
TRBV7-2,few,14,TRBJ1-1,-,TGTGCCAGCAGCTCCGACCGGGTGAACACTGAAGCTTTCTTT,CASSSDRVNTEAFF
TRBV5-1,once,13,TRBJ1-4,-,TGCGCCAGCGCCGCTAGACTCAATGAAAAACTGTTTTTT,CASAARLNEKLFF
TRBV7-2,few,15,TRBJ2-3,TRBD2,TGTGCCAGCAGTCCAACCTTAGCGGGGGACTCTACGCAGTATTTT,CASSPTLAGDSTQYF
TRBV7-8,many,13,TRBJ1-6,-,TGTGCCAGCAGCTCCTCAGGGAATTCACCCCTCCACTTT,CASSSSGNSPLHF
TRBV5-1,few,15,TRBJ2-5,-,TGCGCCAGCAGCTTGATTCCTACATTCGAAGAGACCCAGTACTTC,CASSLIPTFEETQYF
TRBV14,-,17,TRBJ2-5,TRBD1,TGTGCCAGCAGCCCCTATCTCCGGACAGGGGGCTTGGAGACCCAGTACTTC,CASSPYLRTGGLETQYF
TRBV7-2,few,13,TRBJ1-2,TRBD1,TGTGCCAGCAGCTCGGACAGGGATAATGGCTACACCTTC,CASSSDRDNGYTF
TRBV5-8,few,15,TRBJ2-3,-,TGTGCCAGCAGCTTTGTCGACGGAGGGGCAGATACGCAGTATTTT,CASSFVDGGADTQYF
TRBV6-1,few,16,TRBJ2-1,TRBD2,TGTGCCAGCAGCCCCGTGACTAGCGGGAGCTACAATGAGCAGTTCTTC,CASSPVTSGSYNEQFF
TRBV5-1,few,14,TRBJ2-3,TRBD1,TGCGCCAGCCACACGGGGGACAGGGGGGATACGCAGTATTTT,CASHTGDRGDTQYF
TRBV20-1,-,13,TRBJ1-1,-,TGCAGTGCTAACGGACGGATGGGCACTGAAGCTTTCTTT,CSANGRMGTEAFF
TRBV11-2,many,16,TRBJ2-1,-,TGTGCCAGCAGCTCTTATCTAGGATCAGGTGTTAATGAGCAGTTCTTC,CASSSYLGSGVNEQFF
TRBV4-1,few,16,TRBJ1-5,-,TGCGCCAGCAGCCTCGCTTTCCCCAATAGCAATCAGCCCCAGCATTTT,CASSLAFPNSNQPQHF
TRBV6-6,few,13,TRBJ2-5,-,TGTGCCAGCAGTTACCGACTCCAAGAGACCCAGTACTTC,CASSYRLQETQYF
TRBV19,-,14,TRBJ2-1,-,TGTGCCAGTAGTGCGGACAGCCAGTACAATGAGCAGTTCTTC,CASSADSQYNEQFF
TRBV5-4,few,15,TRBJ2-1,TRBD2,TGTGCCAGCAGCTTCGATCTAGCGGGGGGACGGGAGCAGTTCTTC,CASSFDLAGGREQFF
TRBV7-6,-,10,TRBJ1-2,-,TGTGCCCGATCCTGTTTTACGGCCACCTTC,CARSCFTATF
TRBV20-1,many,12,TRBJ2-3,TRBD2,TGCAGTGCTAGCGGGGGGAAAGATACGCAGTATTTT,CSASGGKDTQYF
TRBV7-2,-,14,TRBJ1-2,-,TGTGCCAGCAGCATACGACAGTTCGACTATGGCTACACCTTC,CASSIRQFDYGYTF
TRBV20-1,many,13,TRBJ2-1,TRBD2,TGCAGTGCTAGTGGCGGGGGGGCCAATGAGCAGTTCTTC,CSASGGGANEQFF
TRBV18,few,17,TRBJ1-2,-,TGTGCCAGCTCGACAGATTCATTAGGGAGATCGGACTATGGCTACACCTTC,CASSTDSLGRSDYGYTF
TRBV20-1,many,12,TRBJ2-3,TRBD2,TGCAGTGCTGGTAGCGGGGGAGGTACGCAGTATTTT,CSAGSGGGTQYF
TRBV9,-,16,TRBJ1-6,-,TGTGCCAGCAGCGTATCGAACCGCAATTGGGATTCACCCCTCCACTTT,CASSVSNRNWDSPLHF
TRBV10-3,-,16,TRBJ2-3,-,TGTGCCATCAGTGACAGGGGGGGAGGGAGGACAGATACGCAGTATTTT,CAISDRGGGRTDTQYF
TRBV5-1,-,15,TRBJ1-5,TRBD1,TGCGCCAGCAGCTTGGACGACAGGGAAGATCAGCCCCAGCATTTT,CASSLDDREDQPQHF
TRBV6-1,few,15,TRBJ2-3,TRBD1,TGTGCCAGCAGTCAGGGGGTCGCAGGGTCCTCAACGCAGTATTTT,CASSQGVAGSSTQYF
TRBV5-1,-,15,TRBJ2-7,TRBD2,TGCGCCAGCAGCTTCACTAGCGGGGGAGTCTACGAGCAGTACTTC,CASSFTSGGVYEQYF
TRBV7-2,many,15,TRBJ1-4,-,TGTGCCAGCAGCTTAGGCCTCTGGGGTCATGAAAAACTGTTTTTT,CASSLGLWGHEKLFF
TRBV20-1,-,14,TRBJ1-2,TRBD1,TGCAGTGTCTCCGGGACAGGGGGATTTGGTGGCTACACCTTC,CSVSGTGGFGGYTF
TRBV6-1,-,15,TRBJ1-1,TRBD1,TGTGCCAGCAGGCAATGGGGACAGGCGAACACTGAAGCTTTCTTT,CASRQWGQANTEAFF
TRBV6-1,few,16,TRBJ2-1,TRBD2,TGTGCCAGCACCGACGCCGGGACTAGCGGACACAATGAGCAGTTCTTC,CASTDAGTSGHNEQFF
TRBV10-3,few,14,TRBJ1-5,-,TGTGCCATCAGTGAGGAACAGGGATATCAGCCCCAGCATTTT,CAISEEQGYQPQHF
TRBV5-1,-,12,TRBJ2-7,TRBD2,TGCGCCAGCAGCCCCCTGGGGGGGGAGCAGCACTTC,CASSPLGGEQHF
TRBV7-2,-,13,TRBJ1-2,-,TGTGCCAGCAGCTTAGGGGCCCGAGGAGGCTACACCTTC,CASSLGARGGYTF
TRBV27,few,16,TRBJ2-2,-,TGTGCCAGCGAAGGGGGTATCAGTCCGAACACCGGGGAGCTGTTTTTT,CASEGGISPNTGELFF
TRBV18,once,18,TRBJ2-6,-,TGTGCCAGCTCACCTATAGCGATACAGGGCTCTGGGGCCAACGTCCTGACTTTC,CASSPIAIQGSGANVLTF
TRBV7-2,many,14,TRBJ1-1,-,TGTGCCAGCCAACTGAACACGGAGAACACTGAAGCTTTCTTT,CASQLNTENTEAFF
TRBV20-1,few,15,TRBJ2-7,TRBD1,TGCAGTGCTTCGCCCAACAGGGGGCTAATGTACGAGCAGTACTTC,CSASPNRGLMYEQYF
TRBV18,-,13,TRBJ2-5,-,TGTGCCAGCTCAGGCATACAGGGTGAGACCCAGTACTTC,CASSGIQGETQYF
TRBV7-2,-,14,TRBJ2-7,-,TGTGCCAGCAGCTTTGATGGGGCTCTAGGCGAGCAGTACTTC,CASSFDGALGEQYF